This T cell receptor beta chain was sequenced in a study of blood T cell repertoires in COVID-19. This clone was detected once. How the authors handled the data: Reference gene primer amplification yielded estimated nucleated cell counts. Measured with immunoSEQ multiplex PCR; TCRdb has only the in-frame clones, and not every one. The V and J calls and clone size are taken from that table; D and trimming were inferred from the DNA. The sample shows 270,000 or so clones, around 83% of them seen only once. The ends lost 2 bases at V and 3 bases at J; junction bases unmatched: 2. CDR1 MGHDK and CDR2 SYGVNS come from the germline V gene. CDR3 size: 15 residues. The participants were between about 18 and 90 years old and came from some 23 US areas. Categorization into cohorts depended on clinical history that participants reported.

This chain links TRBV25-1 with TRBJ2-3; 10 bases match TRBD2. Specimen: PBMCs or T cells enriched from blood (not recorded which). This TCR derives from a woman in her forties or fifties who had been exposed to COVID-19. CDR3 in DNA: TGTGCCAGCAGTGAAATTAGCGGGGGGACAGATACGCAGTATTTT. The encoded protein is CASSEISGGTDTQYF. Variable domain in full (rest from reference TRBV25-1 and TRBJ2-3): EADIYQTPRYLVIGTGKKITLECSQTMGHDKMYWYQQDPGMELHLIHYSYGVNSTEKGDLSSESTVSRIRTEHFPLTLESARPSHTSQYLCASSEISGGTDTQYFGPGTRLTVL.